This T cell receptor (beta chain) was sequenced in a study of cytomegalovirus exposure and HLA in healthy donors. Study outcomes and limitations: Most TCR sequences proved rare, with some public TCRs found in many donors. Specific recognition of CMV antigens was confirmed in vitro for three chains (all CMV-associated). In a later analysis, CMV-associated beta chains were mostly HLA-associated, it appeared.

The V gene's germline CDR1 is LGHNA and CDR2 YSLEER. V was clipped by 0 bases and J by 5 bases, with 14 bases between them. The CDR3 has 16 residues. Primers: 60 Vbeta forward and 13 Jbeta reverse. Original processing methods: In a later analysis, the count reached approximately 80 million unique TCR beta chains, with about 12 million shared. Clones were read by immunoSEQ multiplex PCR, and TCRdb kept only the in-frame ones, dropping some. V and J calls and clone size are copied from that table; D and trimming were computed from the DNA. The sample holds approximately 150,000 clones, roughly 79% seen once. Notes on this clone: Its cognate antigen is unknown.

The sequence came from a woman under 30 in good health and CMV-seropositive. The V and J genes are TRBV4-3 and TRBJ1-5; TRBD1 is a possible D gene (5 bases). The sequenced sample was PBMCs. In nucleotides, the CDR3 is TGCGCCAGCAGCCAAGATCACGGCCCGGGGGATCAGCCCCAGCATTTT. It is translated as CASSQDHGPGDQPQHF.